This T cell receptor beta chain emerged from a study of cytomegalovirus exposure and HLA in healthy donors. Study results and caveats: Because they were indistinguishable, some V segments, including TRBV6-2 and TRBV6-3, were excluded. Cytomegalovirus status, reportedly, was diagnosed with high specificity and sensitivity by the classifier. The only immune exposure information that was available was CMV serostatus.

PCR primers comprised 60 Vbeta and 13 Jbeta primers. Clones were sequenced by immunoSEQ multiplex PCR, and TCRdb holds only the in-frame ones, with some missing. The table includes tens of thousands of clones, 70% to 85% detected once. This clone was found once. Its target is not known. Germline CDR1 LGHNA, CDR2 YNFKEQ. The CDR3 contains 13 residues. Trimming took 1 base from V and 3 from J, leaving 6 bases between them. The TCR comes from a man aged 45-65 years in good health and CMV-seronegative. Sequenced input: PBMCs. The chain recombines TRBV4-2 with TRBJ1-2; D gene uncertain. In DNA form, the CDR3 reads TGTGCCAGCAGCCAAGTATCGGACTATGGCTACACCTTC. Protein: CASSQVSDYGYTF.